This TCR beta chain came from a study of response to subunit inactivated influenza vaccine. Whole-study results and caveats: A suggestion made by the authors is that each seasonal influenza vaccination recruits few new T cells.

TCRdb independently ran MiXCR on the RT-PCR reads; one entry per CDR3 protein. The data contain roughly 160,000 distinct CDR3 sequences, about 10% of them singletons. Trimming removed 6 bases from V and 5 bases from J; junction bases left unmatched: 9. The CDR3 totals 15 residues. Note on this clonotype: The antigen remains undetermined.

The rearrangement links TRBV12-3 or TRBV12-4 to TRBJ2-1, with 8 positions matching TRBD2. This receptor was obtained from a man aged 50-75 years who received an inactivated influenza vaccine. This sample comprised CD8+ T cells sorted from PBMCs, obtained 23 months after vaccination. This chain's CDR3 is CASRKSGSGDNEQFF. In nucleotides, the CDR3 is TGTGCCAGCAGAAAGAGCGGGAGCGGAGACAATGAGCAGTTCTTC.